This T cell receptor (beta chain) was documented in a study of shared clonotypes between healthy human individuals. Study details: Plates per donor: three CD4 naive, three CD4 memory, two CD8 naive, one CD8 memory. Regarding the study as a whole: With four donors compared, 4.5% to 6.5% of naive CD4 clonotypes were shared.

Assay used: immunoSEQ multiplex PCR; TCRdb lists only in-frame clones, some missing. Here the sample spans roughly 2,500,000 clones, 93% being singletons. Comment on this clone: The antigen remains unidentified.

Trimming stripped 2 bases from V and 0 bases from J, with 11 bases between. The germline V gene encodes CDR1 KGHSY and CDR2 FQNENV. The CDR3 consists of 15 residues. Sequenced input: naive CD4+ T cells from PBMCs. Subset given: CD45RA+ positively selected. The chain combines TRBV16 with TRBJ2-7; D not certain. The TCR originated in a man younger than 35 in good health. Some clones in this sample may be carry-over from other donors' samples. The CDR3 DNA follows: TGTGCCAGCAGCCAAGAACAGTGGGGCTCCTACGAGCAGTACTTC. Encoded protein: CASSQEQWGSYEQYF. The whole variable domain, remainder taken from reference TRBV16 and TRBJ2-7, is GEEVAQTPKHLVRGEGQKAKLYCAPIKGHSYVFWYQQVLKNEFKFLISFQNENVFDETGMPKERFSAKCLPNSPCSLEIQATKLEDSAVYFCASSQEQWGSYEQYFGPGTRLTVT.